The 7 T cell receptor beta chains below were found in one sample sequenced in a study of cytotoxic CD8 clonotypes in ibrutinib-treated CLL. Profiling relied on immunoSEQ multiplex PCR, and the TCRdb table lists in-frame clones only, not all of them. Of 150,000 to 250,000 clones in the sample, about two thirds are singletons; the top ten hold about an eighth. This specimen was PBMCs, taken after 24 months of ibrutinib treatment. Receptors originate from a human donor with chronic lymphocytic leukemia.

The chain joins TRBV6-6 to TRBJ2-1, with D unresolved. The CDR3 has 14 residues. V gave up 5 bases and J gave up 8 bases, with 16 bases separating them. Germline loops: CDR1 MNHNY, CDR2 SVGAGI (reference sequence). CDR3 nucleotide sequence: TGTGCCAGCAGTACCGACCCCCGTCATCATGAGCAGTTCTTC. Translation gives CASSTDPRHHEQFF.

CDR3 sequence reads: CASSQQTSGSYNEQFF. DNA for the CDR3: TGTGCCAGCAGCCAGCAGACTAGCGGTTCCTACAATGAGCAGTTCTTC. J is TRBJ2-1 and V is TRBV5-4, with 9 bases fitting TRBD2. The germline V gene has CDR1 SGHNT and CDR2 YYREEE (reference sequence). Trimming took 4 bases from V and 1 from J; bases not matched to a gene: 6. The CDR3 extends over 16 amino acids.

This CDR3 is CASSLTTGSSGNTIYF. DNA for the CDR3: TGTGCCAGCAGCCTGACGACGGGGAGCTCTGGAAACACCATATATTTT. This rearrangement joins TRBV5-4 to TRBJ1-3, with D unclear. The CDR3 length is 16 residues. Germline V CDR1 and CDR2: SGHNT, YYREEE (reference sequence). The germline V and J ends were trimmed by 4 bases and 0 bases, with 14 bases remaining between them.

J is TRBJ1-1 and V is TRBV6-5; 10 bases are shared with TRBD1. The CDR3 covers 15 residues. V lost 6 bases to trimming and J lost 2 bases; unmatched junction nucleotides: 6. Germline V gene data show CDR1 as MNHEY and CDR2 as SVGAGI. The CDR3 nucleotides are TGTGCCAGCAGGAAGACAGGGGGCAGAAACACTGAAGCTTTCTTT. Translation gives CASRKTGGRNTEAFF.

The chain couples TRBV10-3 to TRBJ2-1; 7 positions match TRBD2. The V and J ends lost 4 bases and 4 bases, in that order; junction bases with no gene match: 4. Per germline, CDR1 ENHRY and CDR2 SYGVKD. This CDR3 is built from 14 residues. In nucleotides, the CDR3 is TGTGCCATCAGTGGCGGGAGAGGGTACAATGAGCAGTTCTTC. Protein: CAISGGRGYNEQFF.

J is TRBJ2-5 and V is TRBV7-2; D is unresolved. CDR1 and CDR2 from the germline V gene are SGHTA and FQGNSA. The CDR3 sequence is 14 residues long. V shed 1 base and J shed 2 bases, with 8 bases lying between them. CDR3 residues: CASSLVGWQETQYF. CDR3 nucleotides: TGTGCCAGCAGCTTAGTTGGGTGGCAAGAGACCCAGTACTTC.

This clone turned up a few times. J is TRBJ1-2 and V is TRBV18, with TRBD1 as a possible D gene (5 bases). The CDR3 sequence is 15 residues long. CDR1 is KGHSH, CDR2 LQKENI, per germline. V shed 4 bases and J shed 5 bases, with 17 bases lying between them. The CDR3, as DNA: TGTGCCAGCTCACTCGTAGCGGGGGACGGGTATGGCTACACCTTC. This sequence encodes CASSLVAGDGYGYTF.